The 13 T cell receptor beta chains in this list originate from one sample, sequenced in a study of T cell changes during pregnancy in multiple sclerosis. Using immunoSEQ multiplex PCR, the repertoire was profiled, and TCRdb retains in-frame clones only, with some absent. The sample holds 55,000 to 70,000 clones, approximately 90% seen once. The specimen was peripheral blood, collected in the first trimester of pregnancy. These receptors were obtained from a female donor in good health, enrolled as a control in a pregnancy study.

V and J are TRBV28 and TRBJ1-2, with a possible D match to TRBD1 (5 bases). From germline, CDR1 is MDHEN and CDR2 SYDVKM. V was trimmed by 6 bases and J by 5 bases, leaving 22 bases between them. The CDR3 covers 16 residues. CDR3 nucleotides: TGTGCCAGCAGCTACCCCTCGAGGACACCGTCATATGGCTACACCTTC. Its protein is CASSYPSRTPSYGYTF.

Of note for this clone: This CDR3 is also generated by other DNA sequences in the sample. The rearrangement links TRBV5-4 to TRBJ2-3, with 7 bases that match TRBD1. V shed 5 bases and J 0 bases; nucleotides not matched to a gene: 3. This CDR3 has 14 amino acids. Germline values: CDR1 SGHNT, CDR2 YYREEE (reference sequence). The chain's CDR3 is CASSLQGSTDTQYF. CDR3 in DNA: TGTGCCAGCAGTTTACAGGGGAGCACAGATACGCAGTATTTT.

The rearrangement uses TRBV7-9 and TRBJ2-5, with 8 bases matching TRBD2. This CDR3 has 17 residues. V shed 5 bases, J shed 5 bases, and the junction held 16 bases outside the gene matches. Germline-derived CDR1 and CDR2 are SEHNR and FQNEAQ (reference sequence). The CDR3 nucleotides are TGTGCCAGCAGCGGACAGATCCGAGCGGGAGTTAGTGAGACCCAGTACTTC. Translating gives CASSGQIRAGVSETQYF. The entire variable domain, with the rest obtained from reference TRBV7-9 and TRBJ2-5, is as follows: DTGVSQNPRHKITKRGQNVTFRCDPISEHNRLYWYRQTLGQGPEFLTYFQNEAQLEKSRLLSDRFSAERPKGSFSTLEIQRTEQGDSAMYLCASSGQIRAGVSETQYFGPGTRLLVL.

The chain joins TRBV5-1 to TRBJ1-6; TRBD1 is a possible D gene (6 bases). Germline values: CDR1 SGHRS, CDR2 YFSETQ. The CDR3 extends over 14 amino acids. Trimming pared 4 bases from V and 8 bases from J, leaving 13 bases between. The CDR3 coding sequence is TGCGCCAGCAGCCCTAGGGGGAGAGATTCACCCCTCCACTTT. Its translation: CASSPRGRDSPLHF.

The chain combines TRBV4-1 with TRBJ2-5; 8 bases line up with TRBD1. This CDR3 comprises 16 residues. With 5 bases clipped from V and 3 bases from J, the junction kept 11 bases outside the gene matches. Germline V gene data show CDR1 as MGHRA and CDR2 as YSYEKL. CDR3 sequence: CASSDRDRTFKETQYF. Here the CDR3 DNA reads TGCGCCAGCAGCGACCGGGACAGGACGTTCAAAGAGACCCAGTACTTC.

V and J are TRBV28 and TRBJ2-7, with D possibly TRBD1 on 5 matching bases. The CDR3 runs 16 residues. Germline assignment: CDR1 MDHEN and CDR2 SYDVKM. Trimming left V 3 bases short and J 2 bases short, with 17 bases between. The CDR3 nucleotides read TGTGCCAGCAGTTTTCCGGACATGCCCAGGGCCTACGAGCAGTACTTC. This translates into CASSFPDMPRAYEQYF.

The chain couples TRBV4-1 to TRBJ2-1; 7 bases fit TRBD1. Germline CDR1 is MGHRA and CDR2 is YSYEKL. Trimming took 6 bases from V and 4 from J; bases not matched to a gene: 9. The CDR3 spans 15 residues. The CDR3 nucleotides read TGCGCCAGCAGATCCCGACAGGGACAGTACAATGAGCAGTTCTTC. Translated: CASRSRQGQYNEQFF.

The rearrangement joins TRBV13 to TRBJ2-1; 8 bases line up with TRBD1. V lost 3 bases, J lost 14 bases, and 9 bases stayed unmatched. Germline CDR1 is PRHDT and CDR2 is FYEKMQ (reference sequence). The CDR3 covers 13 residues. CDR3 nucleotides: TGTGCCAGCAGCTTGTCGACAGGGGCCCAGGAGTTCTTC. Its translation is CASSLSTGAQEFF.

The V gene is TRBV18, the J gene TRBJ1-2, with TRBD1 matching over 9 bases. The V gene's germline CDR1 is KGHSH and CDR2 LQKENI. V lost 6 bases and J lost 1; bases outside the gene matches: 9. The CDR3 is 16 amino acids. CDR3 DNA: TGTGCCAGCTCTTTCATACGGGACAGGGTTAACTATGGCTACACCTTC. It is translated as CASSFIRDRVNYGYTF. The full variable domain, its missing parts supplied by reference TRBV18 and TRBJ1-2, is NAGVMQNPRHLVRRRGQEARLRCSPMKGHSHVYWYRQLPEEGLKFMVYLQKENIIDESGMPKERFSAEFPKEGPSILRIQQVVRGDSAAYFCASSFIRDRVNYGYTFGSGTRLTVV.

The V call is TRBV6-4, the J call TRBJ2-5; 8 bases agree with TRBD2. The CDR3 length is 15 residues. J lost 1 base, V lost 8 bases, and 9 bases had no gene match. Germline V lookup: CDR1 MRHNA, CDR2 SNTAGT. The chain's CDR3 is CASARGGGTQETQYF. The CDR3 coding sequence is TGTGCCAGCGCCAGAGGCGGGGGGACCCAAGAGACCCAGTACTTC.

DNA for the CDR3: TGTGCCAGCGGTCGGGAGTACTACGAGCAGTACTTC. This gives the protein CASGREYYEQYF. This sequence joins TRBV27 and TRBJ2-7, with D perhaps matching TRBD2 (6 bases). The germline gives CDR1 MNHEY, CDR2 SMNVEV (reference sequence). V dropped 8 bases and J dropped 3 bases, with 11 bases sitting between them. The CDR3 runs to 12 residues.

Here the CDR3 DNA reads TGTGCCAGCAGTGCTGGGGGGGGGTTCGGCGAGCAGTACTTC. Translated: CASSAGGGFGEQYF. This chain joins TRBV25-1 and TRBJ2-7; 7 nucleotides line up with TRBD2. This CDR3 is built from 14 residues. The trim removed 4 bases at V and 6 bases at J, leaving 9 bases unmatched. Looked up from germline, CDR1 is MGHDK and CDR2 is SYGVNS.

J is TRBJ2-1 and V is TRBV5-6; no definite D call. The germline V and J ends were trimmed by 0 bases and 6 bases, with 7 bases remaining between them. Germline V CDR1 and CDR2: SGHDT, YYEEEE. This CDR3 contains 13 residues. CDR3 nucleotide sequence: TGTGCCAGCAGCTTGGTCCCTAGCAATGAGCAGTTCTTC. This codes for CASSLVPSNEQFF.